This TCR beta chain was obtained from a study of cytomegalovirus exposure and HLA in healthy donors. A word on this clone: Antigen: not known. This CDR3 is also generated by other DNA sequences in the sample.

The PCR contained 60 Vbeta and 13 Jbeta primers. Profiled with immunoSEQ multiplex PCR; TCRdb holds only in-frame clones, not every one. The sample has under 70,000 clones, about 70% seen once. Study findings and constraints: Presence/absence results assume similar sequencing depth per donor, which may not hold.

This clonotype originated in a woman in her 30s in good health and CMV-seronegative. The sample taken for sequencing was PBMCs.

CDR3 residues: CASSERETQYF. In nucleotides, the CDR3 is TGTGCCAGCAGTGAGCGAGAGACCCAGTACTTC. The chain has TRBV2 and TRBJ2-5; no clear D gene. V lost 3 bases and J 4 bases, leaving 3 bases between the germline ends. Germline values: CDR1 SNHLY, CDR2 FYNNEI. The CDR3 totals 11 residues.